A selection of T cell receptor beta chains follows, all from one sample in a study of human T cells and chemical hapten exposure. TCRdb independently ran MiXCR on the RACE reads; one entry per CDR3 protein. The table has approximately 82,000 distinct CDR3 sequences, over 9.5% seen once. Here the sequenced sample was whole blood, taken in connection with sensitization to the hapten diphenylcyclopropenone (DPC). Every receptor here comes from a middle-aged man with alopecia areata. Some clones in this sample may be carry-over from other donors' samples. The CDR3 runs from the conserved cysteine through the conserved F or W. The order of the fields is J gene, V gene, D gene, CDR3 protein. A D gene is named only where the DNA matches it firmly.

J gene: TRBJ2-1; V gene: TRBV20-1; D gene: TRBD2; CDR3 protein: CSASRGSGSYFEQFF
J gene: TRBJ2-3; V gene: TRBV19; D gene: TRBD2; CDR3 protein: CASSITSGRSTDTQYF
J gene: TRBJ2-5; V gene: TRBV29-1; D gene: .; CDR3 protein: CSVEDPGETQYF
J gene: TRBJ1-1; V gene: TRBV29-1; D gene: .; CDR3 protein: CSVEPTGTGRTEAFF
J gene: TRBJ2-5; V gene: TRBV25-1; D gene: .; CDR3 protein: CASSKPGAETQYF
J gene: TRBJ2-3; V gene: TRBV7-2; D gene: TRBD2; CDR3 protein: CASSLGGTSGNTQYF
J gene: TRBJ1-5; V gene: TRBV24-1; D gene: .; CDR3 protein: CATSTVNQPQHF
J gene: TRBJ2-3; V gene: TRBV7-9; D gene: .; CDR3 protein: CASSPRGLRTDTQYF
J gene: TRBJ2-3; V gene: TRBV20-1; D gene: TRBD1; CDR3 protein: CSARLGGPTDTQYF
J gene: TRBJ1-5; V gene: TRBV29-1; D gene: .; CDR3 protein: CSVKQDSNQPQHF
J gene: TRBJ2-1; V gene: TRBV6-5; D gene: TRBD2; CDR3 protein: CASSYERLPGGPVGNEQFF
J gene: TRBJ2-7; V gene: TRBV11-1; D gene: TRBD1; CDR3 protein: CASSLMAQGAKSEQYF
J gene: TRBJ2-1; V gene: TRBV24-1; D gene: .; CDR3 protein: CATSTPESNRANEQFF
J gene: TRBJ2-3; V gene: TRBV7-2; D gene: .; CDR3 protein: CASSLLPRGSTDTQYF
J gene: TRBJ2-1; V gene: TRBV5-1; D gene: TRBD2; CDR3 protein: CASSFTSGSHNEQFF
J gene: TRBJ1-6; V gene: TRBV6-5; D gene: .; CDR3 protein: CASSYSNQNSPLHF
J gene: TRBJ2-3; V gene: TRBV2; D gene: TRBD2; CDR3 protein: CASSDSRLAGEADTQYF
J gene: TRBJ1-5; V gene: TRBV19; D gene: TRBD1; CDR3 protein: CASSRDSLSNQPQHF
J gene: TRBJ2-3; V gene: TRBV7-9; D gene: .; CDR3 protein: CASSLESNTQYF
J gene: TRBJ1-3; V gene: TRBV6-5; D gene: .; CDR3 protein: CASSYDDSGNTIYF
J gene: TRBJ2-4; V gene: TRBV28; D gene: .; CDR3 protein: CASSLSTWGSTYIQYF
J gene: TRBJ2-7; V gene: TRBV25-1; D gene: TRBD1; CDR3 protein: CASRSTPGTGASEQYF
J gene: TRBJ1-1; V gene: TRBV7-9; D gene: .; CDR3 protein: CASSSEVNTEAFF
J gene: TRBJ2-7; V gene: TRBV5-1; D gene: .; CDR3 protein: CASSDGAGEQYF
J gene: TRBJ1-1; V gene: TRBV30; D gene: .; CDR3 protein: CAWSVKQGRNTEAFF
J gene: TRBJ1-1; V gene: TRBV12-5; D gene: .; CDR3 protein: CASGLVVLGRGNTEAFF
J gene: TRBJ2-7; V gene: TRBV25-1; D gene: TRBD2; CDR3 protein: CASSLGLKGQYF
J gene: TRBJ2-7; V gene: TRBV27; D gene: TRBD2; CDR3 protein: CASSKLGGSGYEQYF
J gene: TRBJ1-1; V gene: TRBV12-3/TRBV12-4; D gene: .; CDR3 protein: CASSLSGGNTEAFF
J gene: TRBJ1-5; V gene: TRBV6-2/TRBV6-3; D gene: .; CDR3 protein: CASSYLTGAGQGNQPQHF
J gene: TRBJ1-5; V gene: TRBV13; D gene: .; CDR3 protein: CAAPKQPPLPLQHF
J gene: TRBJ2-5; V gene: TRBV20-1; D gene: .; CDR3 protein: CSAFRRDGQETQYF